This T cell receptor (beta chain) originates from a study of blood T cell repertoires in COVID-19. Overall study context: The study drew acute and convalescent COVID-19 samples from the United States, Italy and Spain. Sample material is recorded as cDNA or gDNA derived from T cells, B-cell-depleted T cells, or PBMCs.

In the study's own analysis: Counts of nucleated cells, estimated from reference gene primer amplification, were obtained. The data were produced by immunoSEQ multiplex PCR, yet TCRdb's version contains in-frame clones alone and is incomplete. Clonal size and the V and J genes are those of that table, whereas D and trimming came from the DNA. The table includes 150,000 to 200,000 clones, roughly 79% detected once. CDR1 is SGHNT, CDR2 YYREEE, per germline (reference sequence). The CDR3 sequence is 16 residues long. V was cut by 3 bases and J by 0 bases, with 15 bases left in between. The clonotype was recovered from a woman between 65 and 79 years old with acute or convalescent COVID-19. The rearrangement joins TRBV5-4 to TRBJ1-2; the D gene is possibly TRBD1 (6 bases). The sample consisted of peripheral blood. In DNA, the CDR3 is TGTGCCAGCAGCTGGGCTATGGGGGCCGCTAACTATGGCTACACCTTC. Its protein product is CASSWAMGAANYGYTF.